There are many counts of the clone carrying this T cell receptor (beta chain). Template material for amplifying TCR beta CDR3 regions consisted of RNA transcripts. The HTBI primer set served for first-round RT-PCR of the TCR CDR3. One entry per CDR3 protein results from TCRdb running MiXCR on the multiplex PCR reads. The sample lists almost 600,000 distinct CDR3 sequences, approximately 14% occurring once. These data come from a study of T cells in Graves' hyperthyroidism and ophthalmopathy. The material sequenced was blood. The TCR originated in a woman in her twenties or thirties with Graves' hyperthyroidism that later progressed to Graves' ophthalmopathy.

CDR3 sequence (DNA): TGCGCCAGCAGCTCGTCACCGACAGCCTTGAACACCGGGGAGCTGTTTTTT. Amino acid sequence: CASSSSPTALNTGELFF. The chain couples TRBV5-1 to TRBJ2-2; the D gene is possibly TRBD1 (5 bases). This CDR3 is 17 amino acids long. The V end was cut by 3 bases, the J end by 1 base, with 16 bases between. Looked up from germline, CDR1 is SGHRS and CDR2 is YFSETQ.